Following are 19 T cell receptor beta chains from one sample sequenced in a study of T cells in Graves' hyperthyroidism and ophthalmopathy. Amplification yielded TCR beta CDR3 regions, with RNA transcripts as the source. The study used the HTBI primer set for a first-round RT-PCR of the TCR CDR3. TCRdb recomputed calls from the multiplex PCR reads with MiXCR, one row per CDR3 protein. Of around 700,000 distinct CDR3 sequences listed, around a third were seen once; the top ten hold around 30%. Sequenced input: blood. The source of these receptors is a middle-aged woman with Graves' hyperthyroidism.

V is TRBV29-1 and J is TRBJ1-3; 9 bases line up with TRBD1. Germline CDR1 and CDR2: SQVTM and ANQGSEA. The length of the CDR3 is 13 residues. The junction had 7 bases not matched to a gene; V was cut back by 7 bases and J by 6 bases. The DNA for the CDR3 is TGCAGCGCGGGACAGGGTAGGGCAAACACCATATATTTT. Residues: CSAGQGRANTIYF.

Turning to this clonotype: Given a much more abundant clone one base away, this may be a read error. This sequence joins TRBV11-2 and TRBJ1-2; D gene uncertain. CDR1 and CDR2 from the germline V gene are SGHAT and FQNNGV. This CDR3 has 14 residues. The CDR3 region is CASSLGRASYGYAF. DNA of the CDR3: TGTGCCAGCAGCTTAGGTAGGGCCAGTTATGGCTACGCCTTC.

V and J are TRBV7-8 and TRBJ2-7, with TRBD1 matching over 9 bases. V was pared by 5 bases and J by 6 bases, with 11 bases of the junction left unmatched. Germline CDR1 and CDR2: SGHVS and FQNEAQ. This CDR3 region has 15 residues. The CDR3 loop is CASSQTGTGMPEQYF. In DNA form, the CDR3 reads TGTGCCAGCAGCCAAACCGGGACAGGGATGCCCGAGCAGTACTTC.

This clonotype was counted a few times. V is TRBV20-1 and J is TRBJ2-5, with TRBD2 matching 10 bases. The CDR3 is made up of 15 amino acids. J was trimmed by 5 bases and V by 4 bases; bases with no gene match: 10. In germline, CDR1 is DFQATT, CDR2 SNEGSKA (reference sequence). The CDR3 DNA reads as TGCAGTGCTATGGGGCTAGCGGGGGATGGGGAGACCCAGTACTTC. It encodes CSAMGLAGDGETQYF.

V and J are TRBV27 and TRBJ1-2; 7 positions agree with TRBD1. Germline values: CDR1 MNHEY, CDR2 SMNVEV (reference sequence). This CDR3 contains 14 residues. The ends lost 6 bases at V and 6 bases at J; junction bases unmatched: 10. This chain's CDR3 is CASREEGAGHGYTF. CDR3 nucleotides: TGTGCCAGCAGGGAGGAGGGGGCAGGGCATGGCTACACCTTC.

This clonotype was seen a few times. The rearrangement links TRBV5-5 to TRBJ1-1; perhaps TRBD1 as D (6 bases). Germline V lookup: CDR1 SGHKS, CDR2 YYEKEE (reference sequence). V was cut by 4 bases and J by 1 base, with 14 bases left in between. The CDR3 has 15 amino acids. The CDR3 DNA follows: TGTGCCAGCAGCAGAAGGGGGGTGAAGAACACTGAAGCTTTCTTT. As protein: CASSRRGVKNTEAFF.

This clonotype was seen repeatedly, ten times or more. In DNA form, the CDR3 reads TGTGCCAGCACCATGACAGGGGACCAGCCCCAGCATTTT. Translating gives CASTMTGDQPQHF. V usage is TRBV2 and J usage is TRBJ1-5; TRBD1 aligns across 8 bases. With V trimmed by 7 bases and J by 7 bases, 6 bases remained unmatched. CDR1 SNHLY and CDR2 FYNNEI come from the germline V gene. The CDR3 is 13 amino acids.

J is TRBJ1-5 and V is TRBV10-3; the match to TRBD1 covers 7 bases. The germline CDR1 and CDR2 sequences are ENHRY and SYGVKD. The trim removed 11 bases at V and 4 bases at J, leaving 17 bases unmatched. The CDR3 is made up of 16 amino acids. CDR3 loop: CASVPRGPDLNQPQHF. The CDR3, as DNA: TGTGCCTCCGTCCCAAGGGGGCCGGATCTTAATCAGCCCCAGCATTTT.

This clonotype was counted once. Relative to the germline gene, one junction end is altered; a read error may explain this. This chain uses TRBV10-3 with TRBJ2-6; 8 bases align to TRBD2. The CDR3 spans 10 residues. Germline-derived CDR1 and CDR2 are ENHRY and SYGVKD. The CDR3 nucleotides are TGTGCCGCGGGGGGCAACGTCCTGACTTTC. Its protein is CAAGGNVLTF.

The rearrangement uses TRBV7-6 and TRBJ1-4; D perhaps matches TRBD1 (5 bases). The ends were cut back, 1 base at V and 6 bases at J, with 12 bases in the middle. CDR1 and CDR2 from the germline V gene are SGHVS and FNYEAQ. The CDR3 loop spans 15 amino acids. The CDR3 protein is CASSLVQGGDEKLFF. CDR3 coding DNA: TGTGCCAGCAGCTTAGTTCAGGGTGGTGATGAAAAACTGTTTTTT.

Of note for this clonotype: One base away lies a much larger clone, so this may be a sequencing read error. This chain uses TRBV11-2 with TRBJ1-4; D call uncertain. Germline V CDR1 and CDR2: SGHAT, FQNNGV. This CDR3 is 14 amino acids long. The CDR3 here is CASSQTPTDEKLFF. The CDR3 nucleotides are TGTGCCAGCAGCCAGACACCAACTGATGAAAAACTGTTTTTT. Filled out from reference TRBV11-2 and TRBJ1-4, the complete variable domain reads EAGVAQSPRYKIIEKRQSVAFWCNPISGHATLYWYQQILGQGPKLLIQFQNNGVVDDSQLPKDRFSAERLKGVDSTLKIQPAKLEDSAVYLCASSQTPTDEKLFFGSGTQLSVL.

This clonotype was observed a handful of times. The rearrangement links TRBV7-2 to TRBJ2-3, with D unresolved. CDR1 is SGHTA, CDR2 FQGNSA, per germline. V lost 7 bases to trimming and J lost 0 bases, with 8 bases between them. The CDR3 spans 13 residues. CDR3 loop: CASTPPSTDTQYF. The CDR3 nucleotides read TGTGCCAGCACGCCACCTAGCACAGATACGCAGTATTTT.

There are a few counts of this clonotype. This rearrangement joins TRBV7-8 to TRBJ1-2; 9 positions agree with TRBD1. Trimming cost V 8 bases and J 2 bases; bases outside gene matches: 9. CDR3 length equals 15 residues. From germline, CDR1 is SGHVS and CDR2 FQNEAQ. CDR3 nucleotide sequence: TGTGCCAGCGGCCCGACGGGGACAGGGAACTATGGCTACACCTTC. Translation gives CASGPTGTGNYGYTF.

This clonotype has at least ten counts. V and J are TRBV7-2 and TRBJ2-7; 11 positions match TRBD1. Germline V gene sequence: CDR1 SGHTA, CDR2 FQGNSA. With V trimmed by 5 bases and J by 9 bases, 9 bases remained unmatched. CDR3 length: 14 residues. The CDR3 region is CASSAGTGGMGQYF. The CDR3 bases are TGTGCCAGCAGCGCCGGGACAGGGGGTATGGGGCAGTACTTC.

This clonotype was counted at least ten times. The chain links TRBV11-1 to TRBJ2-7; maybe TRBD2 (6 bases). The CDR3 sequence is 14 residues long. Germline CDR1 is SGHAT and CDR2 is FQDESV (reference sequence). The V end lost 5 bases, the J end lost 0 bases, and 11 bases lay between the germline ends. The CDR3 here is CASSKRLDSYEQYF. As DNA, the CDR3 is TGTGCCAGCAGCAAGAGACTAGACTCCTACGAGCAGTACTTC. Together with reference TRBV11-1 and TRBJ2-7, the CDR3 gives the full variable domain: EAEVAQSPRYKITEKSQAVAFWCDPISGHATLYWYRQILGQGPELLVQFQDESVVDDSQLPKDRFSAERLKGVDSTLKIQPAELGDSAMYLCASSKRLDSYEQYFGPGTRLTVT.

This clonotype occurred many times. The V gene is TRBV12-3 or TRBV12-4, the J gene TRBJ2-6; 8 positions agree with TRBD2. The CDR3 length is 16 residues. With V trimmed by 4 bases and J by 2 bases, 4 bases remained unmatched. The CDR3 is CASSYHGGAGANVLTF. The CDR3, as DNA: TGTGCCAGCAGTTACCACGGGGGGGCTGGGGCCAACGTCCTGACTTTC.

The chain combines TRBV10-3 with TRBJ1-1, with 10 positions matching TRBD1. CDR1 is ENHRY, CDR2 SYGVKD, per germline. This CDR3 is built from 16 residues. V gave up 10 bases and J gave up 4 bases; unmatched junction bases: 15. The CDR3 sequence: CATTRDRGTDTTEAFF. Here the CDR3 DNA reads TGTGCCACCACCCGGGACAGGGGAACCGATACCACTGAAGCTTTCTTT.

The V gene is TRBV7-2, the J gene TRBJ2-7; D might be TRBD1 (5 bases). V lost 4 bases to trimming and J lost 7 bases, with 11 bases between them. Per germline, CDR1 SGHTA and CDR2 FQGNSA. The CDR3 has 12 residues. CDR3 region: CASSSGRNEQYF. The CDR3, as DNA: TGTGCCAGCAGCTCAGGGCGCAATGAGCAGTACTTC.

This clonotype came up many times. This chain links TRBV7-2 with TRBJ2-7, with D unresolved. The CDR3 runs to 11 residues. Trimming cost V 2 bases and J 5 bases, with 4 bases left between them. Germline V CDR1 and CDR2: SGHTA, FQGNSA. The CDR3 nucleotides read TGTGCCAGCAGCTTATCCGACGAGCAGTACTTC. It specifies CASSLSDEQYF.